The 8 T cell receptor beta chains below were found in one sample sequenced in a study of breast tumors, draining lymph nodes, adjacent tissues. Samples came from axillary lymph nodes draining the breast cancer. TCRdb analysed the multiplex PCR reads with MiXCR anew, one entry per CDR3 protein. Of 100,000 to 150,000 distinct CDR3 sequences in the sample, 20% to 25% were seen once. The material sequenced was axillary lymph node tissue. All receptors come from a female donor with breast cancer. Some clones in this sample may be carry-over from other donors' samples.

This clonotype showed up many times. The chain has TRBV6-5 and TRBJ1-2; TRBD1 is a possible D gene (6 bases). The germline V gene has CDR1 MNHEY and CDR2 SVGAGI. Trimming removed 4 bases at V and 8 bases at J, with 17 bases between. This CDR3 region has 14 residues. The CDR3 is CASSSTPEGGGYTF. The CDR3 DNA follows: TGTGCCAGCAGTTCCACCCCCGAGGGGGGCGGCTACACCTTC.

This clonotype was seen just once. A read error may account for a junction end that differs from germline. V is TRBV27 and J is TRBJ1-2; D remains unclear. CDR1 and CDR2 (germline): MNHEY, SMNVEV (reference sequence). This CDR3 contains 13 residues. CDR3 nucleotide sequence: TGTGCCTGCAGTCCCGGTTCATTTTATGGCTACACCTTC. Protein sequence: CACSPGSFYGYTF.

This clonotype appeared many times. This chain joins TRBV19 and TRBJ2-1; TRBD2 might be the D (7 bases). The germline V gene encodes CDR1 LNHDA and CDR2 SQIVND (reference sequence). The CDR3 has 14 residues. V was trimmed by 1 base and J by 9 bases, leaving 13 bases between them. The CDR3 DNA sequence: TGTGCCAGTAGTATAGGCGGGGGCGGGGGTGAGCAGTTCTTC. This translates into CASSIGGGGGEQFF.

The chain links TRBV12-3 or TRBV12-4 to TRBJ2-4; TRBD1 matches 8 bases. V lost 3 bases and J lost 0; bases outside the gene matches: 10. The CDR3 contains 18 residues. The CDR3 is CASSFWDNRGLAKNIQYF. The CDR3 coding sequence is TGTGCCAGCAGTTTTTGGGACAACAGGGGGTTAGCCAAAAACATTCAGTACTTC.

This clonotype came up many times. The chain couples TRBV20-1 to TRBJ2-3; 10 bases line up with TRBD1. The trim removed 6 bases at V and 2 bases at J, leaving 8 bases unmatched. The CDR3 consists of 15 residues. Per germline, CDR1 DFQATT and CDR2 SNEGSKA (reference sequence). The DNA of the CDR3 is TGCAGTGCCCTTGGGACAGGGGTTTCCACAGATACGCAGTATTTT. It translates to CSALGTGVSTDTQYF.

This clonotype was counted at least ten times. The chain couples TRBV12-3 or TRBV12-4 to TRBJ2-5; D possibly corresponds to TRBD2 (6 bases). This CDR3 has 15 amino acids. Trimming shortened V by 6 bases and J by 1 base, and 15 bases separated the two germline ends. CDR3 nucleotide sequence: TGTGCCAGCAGCCCCCCGAGGACTATCCAAGAGACCCAGTACTTC. Translated, it gives CASSPPRTIQETQYF.

This clonotype occurred many times. The chain recombines TRBV11-3 with TRBJ2-1; TRBD2 matches at 14 bases. Per germline, CDR1 SGHNT and CDR2 YENEEA. The CDR3 loop spans 16 amino acids. Losses at the gene ends were 6 bases for V and 6 bases for J; bases not matched to a gene: 7. DNA of the CDR3: TGTGCCAGCAGGCCTAGGACTAGCGGGAGGTCCAATGAGCAGTTCTTC. Its translation is CASRPRTSGRSNEQFF.

This clonotype came up many times. This chain connects TRBV10-3 to TRBJ1-2; no firm D call. Germline CDR1 is ENHRY and CDR2 is SYGVKD. The germline V and J ends were trimmed by 3 bases and 3 bases, with 11 bases remaining between them. CDR3 length equals 14 residues. The CDR3 coding sequence is TGTGCCATCAGTGAATCACCAGAAGACTATGGCTACACCTTC. Residues: CAISESPEDYGYTF.